This T cell receptor (beta chain) is from a study of human T cells and chemical hapten exposure. In the study overall: Patients, chiefly female, had alopecia areata, totalis or universalis.

This clonotype was counted at least ten times. Its antigen is unidentified. General observations from the study: No alteration of TCRs above 1 in 1000 frequency was seen with DPC sensitization.

The germline gives CDR1 SGHDN, CDR2 FVKESK. This CDR3 comprises 13 residues. V shed 2 bases and J shed 2 bases, with 6 bases lying between them. The sample's time point: pre-sensitization, week 0. Regarding treatment: therapeutic diphenylcyclopropenone sensitization with weekly scalp DPC. The library gave individual cDNA molecules unique molecular identifiers. Each CDR3 protein is one row after TCRdb ran MiXCR on the RACE reads. The sample has roughly 38,000 distinct CDR3 sequences; around 12% are singletons. Sequenced here: whole blood, sampled in connection with sensitization to the hapten diphenylcyclopropenone (DPC). V and J are TRBV14 and TRBJ2-5; D not certain. The sequence was obtained from a woman in her 30s with alopecia areata. Some clones in this sample may be carry-over from other donors' samples. CDR3 DNA sequence: TGTGCCAGCAGCCAACAGATACAAGAGACCCAGTACTTC. It translates to CASSQQIQETQYF.